This T cell receptor (beta chain) appears in the sequencing data of a study of T cells after yellow fever vaccination (dated by TCRdb to between 2018 and 2021). General notes on the study: The SMART-Seq v4 Ultra Low Input RNA kit was used to prepare libraries from fractions with low cell numbers. To follow T-cell clones before and after primary and booster YFV17D yellow fever vaccination, bulk TCR alpha and beta repertoires were sequenced over time. Bulk PBMC replicates and cell subsets were isolated from blood drawn at multiple timepoints before and after both primary and secondary immunization. Two healthy male donors, one aged 18 to 29 and one aged 30 to 40 years, were included in the cohort.

According to the study, the label for this sample's treatment or condition signals: live attenuated yellow fever vaccine strain. At each blood-draw timepoint, two biological replicates of bulk PBMCs were collected. PBMCs were isolated from peripheral blood using a standard Ficoll-Paque protocol. TriZol was used to extract RNA from bulk PBMCs, CD4 and CD8 fractions, and dextramer-positive and dextramer-negative fractions. Paper-wide results and their limitations: Only a couple of donors were included in the study, so the extent to which the findings can be generalized is limited. A small share of clonotypes occurred in both CD4 and CD8 compartments, likely arising from convergent recombination. FACS-sorted repertoires could contain abundant contaminating clonotypes from the bulk population, so computational filtering was required. The secondary T-cell response was weaker than the primary response but faster, peaking on day 5 instead of day 15. Most clones expanded after primary vaccination were re-detected after the booster (about 96% of CD4 and 88% of CD8), suggesting broad memory maintenance.

The CDR3 spans 15 residues, from the cysteine through the phenylalanine. Solely the CDR3 DNA is kept, with 45 bases framed from the first base. Here V drops 5 bases and J drops 2 bases, and the junction holds 5 bases not matched to any gene. CDR1 and CDR2 are read off the germline V gene as SGHTA and FQGNSA. This clonotype showed up many times. What this receptor recognizes is not known. No clone much larger than this one lies a single base away; base qualities are absent. Synthesis of TCR cDNA relied on 5'RACE template switching, a step that introduced a universal primer site along with unique molecular identifiers. Priming for cDNA synthesis came from both the TCR alpha and TCR beta constant segments. Libraries were amplified in two PCR steps, with sample barcodes and sequencing adapters added in the second step. Sequencing of libraries was performed on Illumina HiSeq 2500 (2x100 bp) or NovaSeq (2x150 bp). Per the source publication's procedure: MIGEC handled demultiplexing of reads and collapsing into UMI consensus sequences, while MiXCR performed V(D)J alignment. Vaccine-responding clonotypes were defined with edgeR using replicate PBMC samples, requiring FDR below 0.01 and a log2 fold change above 5 up to day 15. Bulk clonotypes were assigned CD4 or CD8 identity according to which sequenced CD4 or CD8 repertoire held them at higher abundance. TCRdb's own reprocessing of the public reads used fastp at Q25 and MiXCR and kept productive beta chains. A single entry per CDR3 protein holds the most common genes and DNA from its merged rows. These V and J calls derive from TCRdb rather than the authors' analysis. The table for this sample lists around 590,000 distinct CDR3 sequences; roughly an eighth of them were counted only once. Under 15% of the sample is in the top ten clones.

This clonotype was obtained from a man aged 30 to 45 who received the YFV17D yellow fever vaccine. Specimen: PBMCs, collected on the day of the yellow fever booster vaccination. The chain was built from TRBV7-2 and TRBJ1-4; 7 junctional bases match TRBD1. CDR3 loop: CASSHQQGTNEKLFF. The DNA sequence follows: TGTGCCAGCAGCCACCAACAGGGGACTAATGAAAAACTGTTTTTT. Joined to the reference TRBV7-2 and TRBJ1-4 proteins, this CDR3 gives the full variable domain: GAGVSQSPSNKVTEKGKDVELRCDPISGHTALYWYRQSLGQGLEFLIYFQGNSAPDKSGLPSDRFSAERTGGSVSTLTIQRTQQEDSAVYLCASSHQQGTNEKLFFGSGTQLSVL.